These 23 T cell receptor beta chains were sequenced from one sample in a study of blood T cell repertoires in COVID-19. The repertoire was sequenced with immunoSEQ multiplex PCR; TCRdb's copy has only in-frame clones and lacks some. The sample carries around 200,000 clones, around nine tenths recorded once. What was sequenced was peripheral blood. Source of these receptors: a man aged 18 to 30 with active or convalescent COVID-19.

V and J are TRBV4-1 and TRBJ2-1; 7 bases match TRBD2. J lost 5 bases, V lost 3 bases, and 13 bases had no gene match. The CDR3 loop spans 17 amino acids. The germline CDR1 and CDR2 sequences are MGHRA and YSYEKL. The chain's CDR3 is CASSHYGAGVGDNEQFF. CDR3 sequence (DNA): TGCGCCAGCAGCCACTATGGGGCGGGAGTGGGGGACAATGAGCAGTTCTTC.

The V gene is TRBV7-2, the J gene TRBJ1-2, with D maybe TRBD1 (5 bases). The CDR3 runs to 17 residues. Germline lookup yields CDR1 SGHTA and CDR2 FQGNSA. V dropped 6 bases and J dropped 4 bases, with 24 bases sitting between them. This CDR3 reads CASRYAGPGTTGYGYTF. CDR3 sequence (DNA): TGTGCCAGCAGGTACGCGGGACCGGGGACTACAGGCTATGGCTACACCTTC.

With regard to this clone: Other DNA sequences within the sample encode an identical CDR3. This sequence joins TRBV19 and TRBJ1-4; 9 bases fit TRBD1. Germline loops: CDR1 LNHDA, CDR2 SQIVND (reference sequence). With V trimmed by 3 bases and J by 6 bases, 2 bases remained unmatched. The CDR3 length is 14 residues. This chain's CDR3 is CASSMGQGDEKLFF. The CDR3 nucleotides are TGTGCCAGTAGTATGGGACAGGGAGATGAAAAACTGTTTTTT.

The V call is TRBV19, the J call TRBJ1-2, with a tentative D call TRBD1 (5 bases). Germline lookup yields CDR1 LNHDA and CDR2 SQIVND (reference sequence). The V end was cut by 7 bases, the J end by 2 bases, with 14 bases between. This CDR3 contains 14 residues. The CDR3 DNA follows: TGTGCCAGTATCGCCCGACGGGGGAACTATGGCTACACCTTC. Amino acid sequence: CASIARRGNYGYTF.

V gene TRBV2 combines with J gene TRBJ1-4, with D maybe TRBD1 (5 bases). Trimming took 5 bases from V and 3 from J, leaving 10 bases between them. Germline values: CDR1 SNHLY, CDR2 FYNNEI. The CDR3 length is 14 residues. The CDR3, as DNA: TGTGCCAGCAGTAGGAGGGACTCTAATGAAAAACTGTTTTTT. Protein: CASSRRDSNEKLFF.

The V gene is TRBV29-1, the J gene TRBJ2-5; D gene unclear. Germline V CDR1 and CDR2: SQVTM, ANQGSEA. CDR3 length: 11 residues. Trimming stripped 4 bases from V and 1 base from J, with 4 bases between. CDR3 loop: CSVGVQETQYF. In DNA, the CDR3 is TGCAGCGTTGGCGTCCAAGAGACCCAGTACTTC.

This sequence joins TRBV30 and TRBJ2-3; 13 nucleotides match TRBD2. The V gene end was trimmed by 3 bases and the J gene end by 1 base; junction bases not matched to a gene: 1. There are 15 residues in the CDR3. Germline CDR1 reads GTSNPN; CDR2 reads SVGIG (reference sequence). CDR3 coding DNA: TGTGCCTGGAGAGGACTAGCGGGGGGCACAGATACGCAGTATTTT. Protein sequence: CAWRGLAGGTDTQYF.

This clone was counted at least ten times. The chain couples TRBV9 to TRBJ1-5; 8 bases line up with TRBD1. Germline V lookup: CDR1 SGDLS, CDR2 YYNGEE. V trimming: 0 bases; J trimming: 7 bases; junction bases outside the gene matches: 6. This CDR3 is 15 amino acids long. The CDR3: CASSVDAGGGQPQHF. CDR3 DNA: TGTGCCAGCAGCGTAGACGCAGGGGGCGGGCAGCCCCAGCATTTT.

The genes are TRBV28 and TRBJ1-2; 8 nucleotides match TRBD1. The V gene's germline CDR1 is MDHEN and CDR2 SYDVKM. The ends lost 6 bases at V and 7 bases at J; junction bases unmatched: 10. The CDR3 is made up of 14 amino acids. The CDR3 coding sequence is TGTGCCAGCAGCCACGACAGGGGCTACTCTGGCTACACCTTC. Its protein product is CASSHDRGYSGYTF.

The chain joins TRBV19 to TRBJ1-2; D perhaps matches TRBD1 (5 bases). There are 15 residues in the CDR3. Trimming cost V 5 bases and J 8 bases, with 21 bases left between them. Germline CDR1 is LNHDA and CDR2 is SQIVND (reference sequence). The CDR3: CASSGPGLFFVGYTF. CDR3 bases: TGTGCCAGTAGTGGGCCGGGACTCTTTTTCGTCGGCTACACCTTC.

V is TRBV10-1 and J is TRBJ2-7; D is ambiguous. The V end was cut by 6 bases, the J end by 0 bases, with 6 bases between. Germline V lookup: CDR1 WNHNN, CDR2 SYGVQD (reference sequence). The CDR3 covers 12 residues. The CDR3 region is CASRYFSYEQYF. The CDR3, as DNA: TGCGCCAGCAGATATTTCTCCTACGAGCAGTACTTC.

The V call is TRBV5-5, the J call TRBJ1-1; a weak D match, TRBD1 (5 bases). Germline lookup yields CDR1 SGHKS and CDR2 YYEKEE (reference sequence). The CDR3 runs to 12 residues. V was cut by 4 bases and J by 5 bases, with 9 bases left in between. The CDR3 nucleotides read TGTGCCAGCAGCGCGCAGGGTACTGAAGCTTTCTTT. It encodes CASSAQGTEAFF.

The chain has TRBV19 and TRBJ2-1; possible D gene TRBD2, 5 bases. Germline-derived CDR1 and CDR2 are LNHDA and SQIVND (reference sequence). V lost 0 bases to trimming and J lost 2 bases, with 14 bases between them. CDR3 length equals 17 residues. The DNA for the CDR3 is TGTGCCAGTAGTATAGATCAAAGTCTAGCCGCCTACAATGAGCAGTTCTTC. Its translation is CASSIDQSLAAYNEQFF. Variable domain in full (rest from reference TRBV19 and TRBJ2-1): DGGITQSPKYLFRKEGQNVTLSCEQNLNHDAMYWYRQDPGQGLRLIYYSQIVNDFQKGDIAEGYSVSREKKESFPLTVTSAQKNPTAFYLCASSIDQSLAAYNEQFFGPGTRLTVL.

The chain combines TRBV19 with TRBJ2-1; no reliable D call. Trimming shortened V by 0 bases and J by 0 bases, and 9 bases separated the two germline ends. CDR3 length: 16 residues. Germline V gene lookup returns CDR1 LNHDA and CDR2 SQIVND (reference sequence). The CDR3 spells CASSIETRVSYNEQFF. CDR3 nucleotides: TGTGCCAGTAGTATAGAAACCCGGGTCTCCTACAATGAGCAGTTCTTC.

Only a few counts were recorded for this clone. The V and J genes are TRBV28 and TRBJ1-2, with a weak D call TRBD1 (5 bases). The CDR3 extends over 14 amino acids. Germline V gene lookup returns CDR1 MDHEN and CDR2 SYDVKM. V was pared by 7 bases and J by 4 bases, with 16 bases between. CDR3 bases: TGTGCCAGCACGGGGGGAAACAGCGGCTATGGCTACACCTTC. As protein: CASTGGNSGYGYTF.

The chain carries TRBV27 and TRBJ2-7, with 7 positions matching TRBD1. CDR1 MNHEY and CDR2 SMNVEV come from the germline V gene (reference sequence). V trimming: 0 bases; J trimming: 2 bases; junction bases outside the gene matches: 10. The CDR3 runs 17 residues. CDR3 protein: CASSLSPLGGYPYEQYF. CDR3 DNA sequence: TGTGCCAGCAGTTTATCACCTCTAGGGGGCTATCCCTACGAGCAGTACTTC.

This clone showed up just once. The rearrangement links TRBV18 to TRBJ2-2, with 9 bases fitting TRBD2. CDR1 KGHSH and CDR2 LQKENI come from the germline V gene. With 2 bases clipped from V and 0 bases from J, the junction kept 1 base outside the gene matches. This CDR3 spans 16 amino acids. CDR3 sequence reads: CASSPIAGANTGELFF. For the CDR3, the DNA is TGTGCCAGCTCACCAATAGCGGGAGCGAACACCGGGGAGCTGTTTTTT.

The chain carries TRBV2 and TRBJ2-5, with TRBD2 matching over 8 bases. Trimming cost V 8 bases and J 1 base; bases outside gene matches: 6. CDR3 length: 14 amino acids. Per germline, CDR1 SNHLY and CDR2 FYNNEI. CDR3 residues: CASRGGAGQETQYF. The CDR3, as DNA: TGTGCCAGCCGGGGGGGGGCAGGCCAAGAGACCCAGTACTTC.

The rearrangement joins TRBV6-1 to TRBJ1-2; 10 bases align to TRBD1. This CDR3 comprises 17 residues. The V and J ends lost 1 base and 1 base, in that order; junction bases with no gene match: 6. Germline V gene lookup returns CDR1 MNHNS and CDR2 SASEGT. The CDR3 reads CASSEVWGQGFNYGYTF. For the CDR3, the DNA is TGTGCCAGCAGTGAAGTCTGGGGACAGGGGTTTAACTATGGCTACACCTTC.

The V gene is TRBV6-5, the J gene TRBJ2-1; D is ambiguous. Between the trimmed V and J ends, which lost 6 bases and 7 bases, there was a span of 7 bases. This CDR3 has 11 amino acids. The germline CDR1 and CDR2 sequences are MNHEY and SVGAGI. CDR3 sequence: CASRYKNEQFF. The CDR3 region has the DNA TGTGCCAGCAGATATAAAAATGAGCAGTTCTTC.

The chain has TRBV4-3 and TRBJ2-2; 7 bases are shared with TRBD2. CDR3 size: 16 residues. CDR1 is LGHNA and CDR2 is YSLEER in the germline V gene. V gave up 0 bases and J gave up 4 bases; unmatched junction bases: 5. The CDR3 region has the DNA TGCGCCAGCAGCCAAGACGCGACGGGAGGCACCGGGGAGCTGTTTTTT. Protein: CASSQDATGGTGELFF.

This clone was detected once. The chain uses TRBV4-1 and TRBJ2-5, with 12 nucleotides matching TRBD2. Germline values: CDR1 MGHRA, CDR2 YSYEKL. The J segment lost 6 bases and the V segment lost 1 base, leaving 6 bases of the junction unmatched. This CDR3 is built from 16 residues. Here the CDR3 reads CASSQATSGGLKTQYF. CDR3 in DNA: TGCGCCAGCAGCCAAGCGACTAGCGGGGGTTTGAAGACCCAGTACTTC.

The sample holds a few counts of this clone. The V and J genes are TRBV4-2 and TRBJ1-5; D remains ambiguous. This CDR3 has 17 residues. In germline, CDR1 is LGHNA, CDR2 YNFKEQ. The ends were cut back, 1 base at V and 0 bases at J, with 13 bases in the middle. The CDR3 protein is CASSQGYSQNSNQPQHF. The DNA for the CDR3 is TGTGCCAGCAGCCAAGGATACAGCCAAAATAGCAATCAGCCCCAGCATTTT.